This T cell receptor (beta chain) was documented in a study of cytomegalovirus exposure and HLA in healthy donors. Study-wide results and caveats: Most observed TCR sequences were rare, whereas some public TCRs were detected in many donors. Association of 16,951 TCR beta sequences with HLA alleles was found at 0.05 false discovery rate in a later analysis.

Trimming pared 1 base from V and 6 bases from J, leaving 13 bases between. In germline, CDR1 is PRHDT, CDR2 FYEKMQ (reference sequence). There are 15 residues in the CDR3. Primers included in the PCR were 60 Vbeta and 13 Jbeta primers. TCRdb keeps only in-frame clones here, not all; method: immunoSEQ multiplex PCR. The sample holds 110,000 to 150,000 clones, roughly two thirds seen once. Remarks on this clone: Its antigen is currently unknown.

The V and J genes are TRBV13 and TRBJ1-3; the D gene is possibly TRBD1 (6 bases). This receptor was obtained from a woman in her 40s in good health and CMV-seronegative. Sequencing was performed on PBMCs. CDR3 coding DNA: TGTGCCAGCAGCTTAGAAGGCAGGGGCCTAAACACCATATATTTT. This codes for CASSLEGRGLNTIYF.